This TCR beta chain was documented in a study of blood T cells in healthy people across ages. A J-beta primer mix and a sample-barcoded 5' primer were used in a second PCR of about 7 to 12 cycles. TCRdb reanalysed the 5' RACE reads using MiXCR and keeps one entry per CDR3 protein. The sample consists of more than 800,000 distinct CDR3 sequences, less than 35% of them appearing once. Ten or more counts support this clonotype. Its antigen is unidentified. Trimming shortened V by 6 bases and J by 1 base, and 12 bases separated the two germline ends. Germline lookup yields CDR1 SGHAT and CDR2 FQNNGV. This CDR3 spans 15 amino acids. Study outcomes and limitations: Researchers deemed the diversity estimates from one million T cells underestimates.

V usage is TRBV11-2 and J usage is TRBJ2-2, with D tentatively TRBD1 (6 bases). This sequence originates from a woman over 75 in good health. Sequenced: blood. The CDR3 DNA is TGTGCCAGCAGAATACAGGGTCGGAACACCGGGGAGCTGTTTTTT. Protein product: CASRIQGRNTGELFF.